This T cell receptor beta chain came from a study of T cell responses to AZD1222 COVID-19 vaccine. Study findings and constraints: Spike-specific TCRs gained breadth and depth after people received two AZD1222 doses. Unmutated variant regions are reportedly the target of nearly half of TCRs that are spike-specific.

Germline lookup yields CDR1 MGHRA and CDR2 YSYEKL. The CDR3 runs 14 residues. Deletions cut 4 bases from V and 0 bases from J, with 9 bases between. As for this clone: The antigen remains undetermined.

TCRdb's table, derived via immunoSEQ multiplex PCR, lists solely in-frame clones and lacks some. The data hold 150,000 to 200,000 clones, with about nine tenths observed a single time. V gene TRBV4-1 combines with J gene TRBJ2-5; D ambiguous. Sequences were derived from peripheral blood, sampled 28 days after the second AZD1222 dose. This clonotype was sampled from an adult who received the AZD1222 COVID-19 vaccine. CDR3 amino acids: CASSRYSNQETQYF. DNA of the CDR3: TGCGCCAGCAGCCGGTACAGCAACCAAGAGACCCAGTACTTC.